Described below is a single TCR beta chain sequence and its context. These data come from a study of blood T cell repertoires in COVID-19. Across the study: Some COVID-19 samples were acute and others convalescent; all came from the United States, Italy and Spain. Sources were T cells, B-cell-depleted T cells, or PBMCs; the material itself was cDNA or gDNA.

V dropped 4 bases and J dropped 0 bases, with 9 bases sitting between them. From germline, CDR1 is MNHNY and CDR2 SVGAGI (reference sequence). The length of the CDR3 is 14 residues. Methods used by the authors: Estimated nucleated cell counts came from reference gene primer amplification. Profiling relied on immunoSEQ multiplex PCR, and the TCRdb table lists in-frame clones only, not all of them. V, J and clone size were drawn from that table, and D and trimming were deduced from the DNA. The repertoire holds roughly 89,000 clones, with 80% as singletons. This clonotype originated in a woman in her 70s with acute or convalescent COVID-19. Input material: peripheral blood. V is TRBV6-6 and J is TRBJ1-1, with D maybe TRBD1 (5 bases). The CDR3 DNA follows: TGTGCCAGCAGTTTGACAGACATGAACACTGAAGCTTTCTTT. It encodes CASSLTDMNTEAFF.